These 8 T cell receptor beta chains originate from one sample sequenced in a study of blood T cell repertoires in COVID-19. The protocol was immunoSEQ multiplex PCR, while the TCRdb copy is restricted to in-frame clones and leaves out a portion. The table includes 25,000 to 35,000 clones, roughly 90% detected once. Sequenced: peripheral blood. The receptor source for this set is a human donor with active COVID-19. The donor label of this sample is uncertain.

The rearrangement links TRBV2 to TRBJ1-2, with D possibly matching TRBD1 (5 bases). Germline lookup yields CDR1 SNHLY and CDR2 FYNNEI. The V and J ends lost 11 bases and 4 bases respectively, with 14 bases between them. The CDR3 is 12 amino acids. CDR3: CAGVRVGYGYTF. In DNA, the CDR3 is TGTGCCGGCGTCAGGGTAGGCTATGGCTACACCTTC.

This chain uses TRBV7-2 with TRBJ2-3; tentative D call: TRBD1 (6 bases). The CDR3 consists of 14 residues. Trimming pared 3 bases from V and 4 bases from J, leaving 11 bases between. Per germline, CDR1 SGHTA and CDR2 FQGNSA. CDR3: CASSFGGGADTQYF. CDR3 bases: TGTGCCAGCAGCTTCGGTGGGGGCGCAGATACGCAGTATTTT.

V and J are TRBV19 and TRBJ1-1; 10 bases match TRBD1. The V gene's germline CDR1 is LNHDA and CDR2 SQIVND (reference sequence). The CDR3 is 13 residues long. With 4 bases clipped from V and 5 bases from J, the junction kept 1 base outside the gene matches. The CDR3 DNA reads TGTGCCAGTAGTAGGACAGGGGGGACTGAAGCTTTCTTT. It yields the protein CASSRTGGTEAFF.

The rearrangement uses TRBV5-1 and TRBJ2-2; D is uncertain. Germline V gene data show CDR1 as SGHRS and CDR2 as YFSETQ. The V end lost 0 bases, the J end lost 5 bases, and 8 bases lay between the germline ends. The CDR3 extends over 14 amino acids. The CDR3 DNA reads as TGCGCCAGCAGCTTGGGGGCCTTTACCGGGGAGCTGTTTTTT. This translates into CASSLGAFTGELFF.

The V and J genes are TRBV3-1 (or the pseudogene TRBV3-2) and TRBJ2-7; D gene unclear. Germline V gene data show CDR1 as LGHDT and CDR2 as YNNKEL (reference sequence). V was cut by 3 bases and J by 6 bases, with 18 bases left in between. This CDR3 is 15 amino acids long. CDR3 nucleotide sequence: TGTGCCAGCAGCCACGGCGTAGCAGCATTCACCGAGCAGTACTTC. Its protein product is CASSHGVAAFTEQYF.

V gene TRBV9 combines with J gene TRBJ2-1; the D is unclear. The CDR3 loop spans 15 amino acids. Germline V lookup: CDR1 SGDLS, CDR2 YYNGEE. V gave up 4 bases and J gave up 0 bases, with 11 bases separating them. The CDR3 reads CASSPFGTSYNEQFF. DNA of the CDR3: TGTGCCAGCAGCCCGTTCGGTACCTCCTACAATGAGCAGTTCTTC.

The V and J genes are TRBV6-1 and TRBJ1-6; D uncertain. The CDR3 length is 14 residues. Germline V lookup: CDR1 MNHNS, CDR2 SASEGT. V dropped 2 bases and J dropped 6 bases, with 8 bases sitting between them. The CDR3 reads CASSEKQLNSPLHF. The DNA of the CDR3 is TGTGCCAGCAGTGAAAAACAGCTTAATTCACCCCTCCACTTT.

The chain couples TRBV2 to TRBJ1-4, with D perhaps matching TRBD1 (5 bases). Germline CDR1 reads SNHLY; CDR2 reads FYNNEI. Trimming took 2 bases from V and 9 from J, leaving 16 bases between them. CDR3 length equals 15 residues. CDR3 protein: CASSETRGPRKKLFF. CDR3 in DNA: TGTGCCAGCAGTGAAACAAGGGGCCCCAGGAAAAAACTGTTTTTT. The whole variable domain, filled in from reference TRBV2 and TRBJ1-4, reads EPEVTQTPSHQVTQMGQEVILRCVPISNHLYFYWYRQILGQKVEFLVSFYNNEISEKSEIFDDQFSVERPDGSNFTLKIRSTKLEDSAMYFCASSETRGPRKKLFFGSGTQLSVL.